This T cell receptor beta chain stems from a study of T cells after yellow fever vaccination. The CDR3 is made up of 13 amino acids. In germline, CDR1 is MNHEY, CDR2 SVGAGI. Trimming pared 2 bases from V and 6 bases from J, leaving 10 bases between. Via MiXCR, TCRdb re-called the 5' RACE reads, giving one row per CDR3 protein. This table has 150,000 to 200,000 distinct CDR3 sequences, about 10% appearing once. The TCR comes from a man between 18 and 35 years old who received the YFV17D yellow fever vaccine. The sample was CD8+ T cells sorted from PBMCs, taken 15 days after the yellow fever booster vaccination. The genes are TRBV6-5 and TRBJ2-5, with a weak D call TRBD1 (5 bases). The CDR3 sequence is CASSYTRAKTQYF. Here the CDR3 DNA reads TGTGCCAGCAGTTACACCAGGGCAAAGACCCAGTACTTC.